The 11 T cell receptor beta chains presented below share a single source sample, sequenced in a study of shared clonotypes between healthy human individuals. The method was immunoSEQ multiplex PCR; TCRdb's version includes in-frame clones alone and lacks a portion of them. The table lists approximately 1.5 million clones, 98% of them singletons. Sequenced input: naive CD4+ T cells sorted from blood. Subset: CD45RA+ positively selected. These receptors originate from a man aged 25-40 years in good health.

This clone was recorded a few times. The V gene is TRBV2, the J gene TRBJ2-6; TRBD1 or TRBD2 may be the D gene (5 bases each). The CDR3 runs to 15 residues. V lost 8 bases to trimming and J lost 0 bases, with 11 bases between them. Germline V CDR1 and CDR2: SNHLY, FYNNEI. This chain's CDR3 is CASPGPISGANVLTF. DNA for the CDR3: TGTGCCAGCCCGGGACCGATCTCTGGGGCCAACGTCCTGACTTTC. The complete variable domain, with remaining parts taken from reference TRBV2 and TRBJ2-6, reads EPEVTQTPSHQVTQMGQEVILRCVPISNHLYFYWYRQILGQKVEFLVSFYNNEISEKSEIFDDQFSVERPDGSNFTLKIRSTKLEDSAMYFCASPGPISGANVLTFGAGSRLTVL.

This rearrangement joins TRBV27 to TRBJ2-7, with D unresolved. The CDR3 has 13 residues. CDR1 is MNHEY and CDR2 is SMNVEV in the germline V gene (reference sequence). Trimming took 6 bases from V and 2 from J, leaving 11 bases between them. CDR3 nucleotides: TGTGCCAGCAGCCCCGACGGGCCCTACGAGCAGTACTTC. It yields the protein CASSPDGPYEQYF.

The genes are TRBV7-2 and TRBJ2-1; D is ambiguous. This CDR3 has 15 amino acids. Trimming pared 6 bases from V and 0 bases from J, leaving 12 bases between. Germline V gene lookup returns CDR1 SGHTA and CDR2 FQGNSA. The CDR3 coding sequence is TGTGCCAGCAGATCCGGGTTTTACTCCTACAATGAGCAGTTCTTC. It encodes CASRSGFYSYNEQFF.

Points on this clone: The identical CDR3 is also encoded by other nucleotide sequences in the sample. The chain uses TRBV18 and TRBJ2-7; tentative D call: TRBD2 (5 bases). Germline V gene data show CDR1 as KGHSH and CDR2 as LQKENI. V was shortened by 2 bases and J by 3 bases, with 8 bases between the two germline ends. The CDR3 is 13 residues long. The CDR3 bases are TGTGCCAGCTCACCAGGGAGTAACTACGAGCAGTACTTC. Translation: CASSPGSNYEQYF.

This chain uses TRBV6-5 with TRBJ1-1; D not certain. The CDR3 loop spans 14 amino acids. Germline CDR1 and CDR2: MNHEY and SVGAGI. V lost 6 bases and J 6 bases, leaving 17 bases between the germline ends. CDR3 sequence (DNA): TGTGCCAGCAGCCGGGCCGATTTGGCTCCTGAAGCTTTCTTT. The encoded protein is CASSRADLAPEAFF.

The CDR3 region is CASLGTGWKTQYF. CDR3 coding DNA: TGTGCCAGCTTAGGAACGGGGTGGAAGACCCAGTACTTC. This chain uses TRBV2 with TRBJ2-5; tentative D call: TRBD2 (5 bases). Between the trimmed V and J ends, which lost 8 bases and 6 bases, there was a span of 16 bases. Germline V gives CDR1 SNHLY, CDR2 FYNNEI. This CDR3 is 13 amino acids long.

The rearrangement uses TRBV6-6 and TRBJ2-5; no clear D. This CDR3 region has 13 residues. Germline V gives CDR1 MNHNY, CDR2 SVGAGI (reference sequence). V lost 2 bases to trimming and J lost 1 base, with 5 bases between them. CDR3 region: CASSYGIQETQYF. CDR3 nucleotide sequence: TGTGCCAGCAGTTACGGTATCCAAGAGACCCAGTACTTC.

The genes are TRBV27 and TRBJ2-3, with D possibly matching TRBD1 (5 bases). The CDR3 runs 16 residues. Trimming took 5 bases from V and 1 from J, leaving 16 bases between them. The germline V gene encodes CDR1 MNHEY and CDR2 SMNVEV (reference sequence). The chain's CDR3 is CASSPWGLGGTDTQYF. CDR3 nucleotides: TGTGCCAGCAGTCCCTGGGGCTTGGGCGGCACAGATACGCAGTATTTT.

This chain joins TRBV6-5 and TRBJ2-7; D remains ambiguous. The CDR3 is 15 residues long. Between the trimmed V and J ends, which lost 7 bases and 0 bases, there was a span of 16 bases. Germline V gene sequence: CDR1 MNHEY, CDR2 SVGAGI. This CDR3 is CASKPGRGVSYEQYF. CDR3 DNA sequence: TGTGCCAGCAAACCCGGCAGAGGAGTCTCCTACGAGCAGTACTTC.

The chain carries TRBV20-1 and TRBJ1-2; weak D call: TRBD1 (5 bases). The CDR3 totals 10 residues. Germline CDR1 and CDR2: DFQATT and SNEGSKA (reference sequence). CDR3 bases: TGCAGAGTGGGGGTAGATGGCTACACCTTC. It specifies CRVGVDGYTF.

The rearrangement joins TRBV4-2 to TRBJ1-5; D is undetermined. Germline CDR1 and CDR2: LGHNA and YNFKEQ. Deletions cut 0 bases from V and 0 bases from J, with 6 bases between. CDR3 length equals 15 residues. CDR3 nucleotide sequence: TGTGCCAGCAGCCAAGAGGGTTATAGCAATCAGCCCCAGCATTTT. Translation gives CASSQEGYSNQPQHF.